This TCR beta chain was profiled in a study of blood T cell repertoires in COVID-19. This CDR3 comprises 15 residues. Germline V CDR1 and CDR2: LGHNA, YNFKEQ. The V and J ends lost 2 bases and 2 bases respectively, with 10 bases between them. Some clones are missing from TCRdb's copy, which holds only in-frame ones; the method was immunoSEQ multiplex PCR. The top ten hold around 2.5% of the sample, which has approximately 280,000 clones, around 84% seen once. The chain is built from TRBV4-2 and TRBJ1-5, with D tentatively TRBD1 (5 bases). The source is a woman between 45 and 60 years old who had recovered from COVID-19. The specimen was PBMCs or T cells enriched from blood (not recorded which). The CDR3 region is CASSQSRDGNQPQHF. The CDR3 region has the DNA TGTGCCAGCAGCCAAAGCAGGGATGGCAATCAGCCCCAGCATTTT.